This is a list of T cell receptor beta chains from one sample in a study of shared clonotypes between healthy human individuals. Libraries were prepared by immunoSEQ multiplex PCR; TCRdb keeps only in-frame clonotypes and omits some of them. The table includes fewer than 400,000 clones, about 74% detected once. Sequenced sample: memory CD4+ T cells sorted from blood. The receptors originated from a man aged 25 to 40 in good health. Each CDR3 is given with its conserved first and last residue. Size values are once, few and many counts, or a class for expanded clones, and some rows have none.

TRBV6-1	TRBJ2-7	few	CASTSFSGAYEQYF
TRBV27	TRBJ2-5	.	CASSAQGPPSETQYF
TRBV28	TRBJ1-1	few	CASSDTNTEAFF
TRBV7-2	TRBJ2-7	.	CASSWRATYEQYF
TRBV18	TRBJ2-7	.	CASSHQGSSGASYEQYF
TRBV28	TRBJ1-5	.	CASSRRQGIGNQPQHF
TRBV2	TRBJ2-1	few	CASSEWEGGNEQFF
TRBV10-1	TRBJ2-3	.	CASGDRDTQYF
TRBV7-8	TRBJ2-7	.	CASSFGGAGVSYEQYF
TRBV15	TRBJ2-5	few	CATSRGERASDQETQYF
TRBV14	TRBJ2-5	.	CASSQNRETQYF
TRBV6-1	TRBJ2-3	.	CASSEVAQQADTQYF
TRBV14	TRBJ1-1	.	CASSQFQGNTEAFF
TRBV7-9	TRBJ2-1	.	CASSPSSERAQFF
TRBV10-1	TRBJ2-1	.	CASSDGFGGRLPYNEQFF
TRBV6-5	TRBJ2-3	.	CASSFSDRGRGTQYF
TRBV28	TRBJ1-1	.	CASSPGGPVTEAFF
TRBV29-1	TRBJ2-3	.	CSVEWSGTDTQYF
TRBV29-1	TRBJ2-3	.	CSTTVKDPDTQYF
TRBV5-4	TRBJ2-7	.	CASSPQGADSYEQYF
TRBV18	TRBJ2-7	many	CASSPTVDWEQYF
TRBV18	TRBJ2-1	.	CASSPEDEQFF
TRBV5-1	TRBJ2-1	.	CASSWAGQGAYNEQFF
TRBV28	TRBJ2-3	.	CASSFRSTDTQYF
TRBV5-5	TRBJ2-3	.	CASSLRQLSFTDTQYF
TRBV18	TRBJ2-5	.	CASSPRGGMETQYF
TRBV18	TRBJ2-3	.	CASSPEREGLYF